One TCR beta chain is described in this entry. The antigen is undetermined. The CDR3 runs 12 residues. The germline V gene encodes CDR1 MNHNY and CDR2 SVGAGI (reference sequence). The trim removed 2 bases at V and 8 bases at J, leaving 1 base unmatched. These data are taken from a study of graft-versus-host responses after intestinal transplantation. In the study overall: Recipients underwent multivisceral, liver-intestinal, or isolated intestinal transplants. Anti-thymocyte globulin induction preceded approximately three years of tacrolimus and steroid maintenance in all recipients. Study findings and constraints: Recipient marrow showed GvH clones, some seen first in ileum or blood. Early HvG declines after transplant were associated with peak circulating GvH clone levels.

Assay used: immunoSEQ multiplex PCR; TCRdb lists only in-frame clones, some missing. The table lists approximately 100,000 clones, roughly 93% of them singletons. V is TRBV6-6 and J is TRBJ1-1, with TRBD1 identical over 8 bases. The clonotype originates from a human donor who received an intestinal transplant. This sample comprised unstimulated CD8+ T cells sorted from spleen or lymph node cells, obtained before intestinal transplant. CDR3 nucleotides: TGTGCCAGCAGTTACCCAGGGGGCGAAGCTTTCTTT. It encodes CASSYPGGEAFF.